This passage covers 17 T cell receptor beta chains from one sample sequenced in a study of cytomegalovirus exposure and HLA in healthy donors. PCR primers comprised 60 Vbeta and 13 Jbeta primers. Sequencing was performed with immunoSEQ multiplex PCR; in TCRdb, only in-frame clones are kept and a portion is missing. The table records approximately 170,000 clones, 65% to 80% of them present only once. Input material: PBMCs. The source of these receptors is a middle-aged woman in good health and CMV-seropositive.

V is TRBV2 and J is TRBJ2-1, with a tentative D call TRBD1 (6 bases). V was trimmed by 5 bases and J by 3 bases, leaving 11 bases between them. There are 14 residues in the CDR3. Germline V gene lookup returns CDR1 SNHLY and CDR2 FYNNEI. CDR3 in amino acids: CASSKQGGYNEQFF. The CDR3 nucleotides are TGTGCCAGCAGTAAACAGGGTGGCTACAATGAGCAGTTCTTC.

This sequence joins TRBV7-9 and TRBJ2-7; a possible D gene is TRBD2 (6 bases). Looked up from germline, CDR1 is SEHNR and CDR2 is FQNEAQ (reference sequence). The CDR3 is 15 amino acids. Trimming left V 1 base short and J 2 bases short, with 12 bases between. CDR3 residues: CASSLESAGPYEQYF. The CDR3 nucleotides read TGTGCCAGCAGCTTAGAATCGGCGGGACCCTACGAGCAGTACTTC.

J is TRBJ2-5 and V is TRBV28; weak D call: TRBD1 (6 bases). The CDR3 extends over 16 amino acids. V dropped 5 bases and J dropped 4 bases, with 20 bases sitting between them. CDR1 is MDHEN and CDR2 is SYDVKM in the germline V gene. The CDR3 loop reads CASSLRVRLTGETQYF. The CDR3, as DNA: TGTGCCAGCAGTCTCCGGGTCCGTCTGACAGGAGAGACCCAGTACTTC.

This rearrangement joins TRBV5-6 to TRBJ2-3, with D maybe TRBD2 (6 bases). V shed 1 base and J shed 2 bases, with 17 bases lying between them. Germline CDR1 and CDR2: SGHDT and YYEEEE. The CDR3 is 17 residues long. CDR3 region: CASSLKAGATITDTQYF. CDR3 nucleotide sequence: TGTGCCAGCAGCTTGAAAGCGGGCGCCACCATCACAGATACGCAGTATTTT.

The genes are TRBV7-2 and TRBJ2-7; 10 bases are a match to TRBD1. After removal of 4 bases from V and 3 bases from J, the junction contained 3 bases not matched to a gene. Germline CDR1 reads SGHTA; CDR2 reads FQGNSA. The CDR3 sequence is 14 residues long. In DNA, the CDR3 is TGTGCCAGCAGCTCCCGGGACAGGGGCTACGAGCAGTACTTC. It yields the protein CASSSRDRGYEQYF.

In DNA, the CDR3 is TGCGCCAGCAGCTTGGAACCCAGCGATTATTCACCCCTCCACTTT. This codes for CASSLEPSDYSPLHF. This chain uses TRBV5-1 with TRBJ1-6, with D hard to call. V dropped 0 bases and J dropped 8 bases, with 12 bases sitting between them. This CDR3 region has 15 residues. CDR1 is SGHRS, CDR2 YFSETQ, per germline.

This chain uses TRBV28 with TRBJ1-5; D uncertain. V was pared by 7 bases and J by 1 base, with 14 bases between. The CDR3 extends over 15 amino acids. Germline CDR1 reads MDHEN; CDR2 reads SYDVKM. CDR3 amino acids: CASTNTENSNQPQHF. In nucleotides, the CDR3 is TGTGCCAGCACCAACACAGAGAACAGCAATCAGCCCCAGCATTTT.

The chain couples TRBV19 to TRBJ2-7; 14 bases line up with TRBD2. Germline values: CDR1 LNHDA, CDR2 SQIVND (reference sequence). The trim removed 8 bases at V and 4 bases at J, leaving 10 bases unmatched. The CDR3 loop spans 16 amino acids. This CDR3 reads CASYPGTSGSLYEQYF. CDR3 nucleotide sequence: TGTGCCAGTTATCCCGGGACTAGCGGGAGTTTATACGAGCAGTACTTC.

This clone appeared a few times. This rearrangement joins TRBV7-9 to TRBJ1-1; D not resolved. This CDR3 comprises 16 residues. Germline CDR1 and CDR2: SEHNR and FQNEAQ (reference sequence). V was trimmed by 2 bases and J by 1 base, leaving 14 bases between them. The CDR3 DNA reads as TGTGCCAGCAGCTTATTCGGAGGAATTTCGAACACTGAAGCTTTCTTT. This gives the protein CASSLFGGISNTEAFF.

Here the CDR3 DNA reads TGCAGCGTTGAAGCCGGGAAAGAAGCTTTCTTT. Encoded protein: CSVEAGKEAFF. This chain joins TRBV29-1 and TRBJ1-1; no clear D gene. There are 11 residues in the CDR3. Germline V gene data show CDR1 as SQVTM and CDR2 as ANQGSEA. V lost 1 base to trimming and J lost 8 bases, with 8 bases between them.

The chain uses TRBV21-1 and TRBJ2-7; TRBD2 is the table's D call, not checked against the DNA. TRBV21-1 is a pseudogene. The CDR3 is 15 residues long. CDR3 residues: CASSKRRGISYEQYF. For the CDR3, the DNA is TGTGCCAGCAGCAAGAGGCGGGGCATCTCCTACGAGCAGTACTTC.

This chain connects TRBV9 to TRBJ2-2; a weak D match, TRBD2 (7 bases). Trimming pared 6 bases from V and 4 bases from J, leaving 16 bases between. CDR3 size: 15 residues. Germline values: CDR1 SGDLS, CDR2 YYNGEE. This chain's CDR3 is CASKRGGAGTGELFF. The CDR3 DNA reads TGTGCCAGCAAACGAGGGGGGGCAGGCACCGGGGAGCTGTTTTTT.

The chain couples TRBV11-2 to TRBJ1-1, with 8 bases matching TRBD1. Germline V gives CDR1 SGHAT, CDR2 FQNNGV. The length of the CDR3 is 14 residues. The V segment lost 5 bases and the J segment 7 bases; nucleotides outside the gene matches: 9. The CDR3 nucleotides are TGTGCCAGCAGCCCCGGACAGGGTAAAGGTGAAGCTTTCTTT. It yields the protein CASSPGQGKGEAFF.

This chain connects TRBV28 to TRBJ2-2, with 7 bases fitting TRBD1. CDR3 length: 15 amino acids. J lost 2 bases, V lost 6 bases, and 6 bases had no gene match. The germline CDR1 and CDR2 sequences are MDHEN and SYDVKM. The CDR3 spells CASSVGGANTGELFF. The CDR3 DNA reads as TGTGCCAGCAGCGTAGGGGGCGCAAACACCGGGGAGCTGTTTTTT.

This chain links TRBV19 with TRBJ1-1; maybe TRBD1 (6 bases). The CDR3 runs to 13 residues. Germline loops: CDR1 LNHDA, CDR2 SQIVND (reference sequence). The V end was cut by 3 bases, the J end by 7 bases, with 12 bases between. This chain's CDR3 is CASSMSRGYEAFF. The CDR3 bases are TGTGCCAGTAGTATGTCCAGGGGATATGAAGCTTTCTTT.

The V call is TRBV5-1, the J call TRBJ2-5; no clear D. V was cut by 0 bases and J by 2 bases, with 14 bases left in between. This CDR3 contains 16 residues. CDR1 and CDR2 (germline): SGHRS, YFSETQ. The CDR3 DNA sequence: TGCGCCAGCAGCTTGGGATCTTTAACAGCTCAAGAGACCCAGTACTTC. Translation gives CASSLGSLTAQETQYF.

The chain employs TRBV6-6 and TRBJ2-3; 8 bases match TRBD2. Germline CDR1 and CDR2: MNHNY and SVGAGI (reference sequence). The CDR3 covers 15 residues. The V and J ends lost 0 bases and 4 bases, in that order; junction bases with no gene match: 3. CDR3 region: CASSYSSGNPDTQYF. The CDR3 nucleotides are TGTGCCAGCAGTTACTCTAGCGGGAACCCAGATACGCAGTATTTT.